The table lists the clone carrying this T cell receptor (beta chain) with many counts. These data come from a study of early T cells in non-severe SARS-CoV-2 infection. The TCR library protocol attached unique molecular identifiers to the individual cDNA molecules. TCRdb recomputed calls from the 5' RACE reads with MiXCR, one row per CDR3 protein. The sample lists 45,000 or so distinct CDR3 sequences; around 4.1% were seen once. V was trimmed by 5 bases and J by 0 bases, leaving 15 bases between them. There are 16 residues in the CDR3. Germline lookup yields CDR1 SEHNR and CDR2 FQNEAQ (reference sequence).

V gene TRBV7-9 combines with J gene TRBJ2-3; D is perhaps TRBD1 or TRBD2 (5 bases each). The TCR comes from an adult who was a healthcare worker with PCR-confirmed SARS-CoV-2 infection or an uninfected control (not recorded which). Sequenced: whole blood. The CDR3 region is CASSPGQGYSTDTQYF. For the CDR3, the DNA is TGTGCCAGCAGCCCGGGGCAGGGCTATAGCACAGATACGCAGTATTTT.